These 21 T cell receptor beta chains were sequenced from one sample in a study of CD8+CD57+ T cells in acquired aplastic anemia. All patients picked for sequencing had shown, by flow cytometry, an expansion of CD8+CD57+ cells. Genomic DNA templated the TCR beta VDJ and CDR3 profiling. TCRdb itself ran the reads through MiXCR, one entry per CDR3 protein. The sample holds over 250,000 distinct CDR3 sequences, 56% seen once. The sample comprised sorted CD4+, CD8+, or CD8+CD57+ T cells (not recorded which) from PBMCs. Receptors were obtained from a human donor with aplastic anemia.

The J gene is TRBJ2-7, the V gene TRBV7-6; 8 nucleotides agree with TRBD1. Germline V lookup: CDR1 SGHVS, CDR2 FNYEAQ. V lost 2 bases to trimming and J lost 6 bases; unmatched junction nucleotides: 6. CDR3 size: 14 residues. The CDR3: CASSLPPGGVEQYF. CDR3 coding DNA: TGTGCCAGCAGCTTACCTCCAGGGGGCGTCGAGCAGTACTTC.

This clonotype was detected only a few times. This sequence joins TRBV7-9 and TRBJ2-5, with D maybe TRBD2 (5 bases). This CDR3 contains 13 residues. Germline lookup yields CDR1 SEHNR and CDR2 FQNEAQ (reference sequence). The ends were cut back, 7 bases at V and 2 bases at J, with 11 bases in the middle. CDR3 region: CASTDRGQETQYF. The CDR3 DNA reads TGTGCCAGCACCGACCGAGGGCAAGAGACCCAGTACTTC.

The chain combines TRBV19 with TRBJ2-5; D gene ambiguous. Germline CDR1 reads LNHDA; CDR2 reads SQIVND (reference sequence). CDR3 length: 12 amino acids. The germline V and J ends were trimmed by 3 bases and 9 bases, with 11 bases remaining between them. In DNA form, the CDR3 reads TGTGCCAGTAGTATTCCAGGTCTACCCCAGTACTTC. Translating it yields CASSIPGLPQYF.

The chain links TRBV5-1 to TRBJ2-3; the D gene could be TRBD1 or TRBD2 (5 bases each). The V gene's germline CDR1 is SGHRS and CDR2 YFSETQ. The V end was cut by 2 bases, the J end by 6 bases, with 16 bases between. The CDR3 has 15 amino acids. This CDR3 is CASSFRAGAEDTQYF. CDR3 bases: TGCGCCAGCAGCTTTCGAGCCGGGGCCGAGGATACGCAGTATTTT.

The J gene is TRBJ2-7, the V gene TRBV20-1, with D possibly being TRBD2 (6 bases). CDR3 length equals 14 residues. V was clipped by 0 bases and J by 0 bases, with 9 bases between them. Per germline, CDR1 DFQATT and CDR2 SNEGSKA (reference sequence). CDR3 amino acids: CSAREGGNSYEQYF. The CDR3, as DNA: TGCAGTGCTAGAGAGGGGGGTAACTCCTACGAGCAGTACTTC.

This chain joins TRBV5-5 and TRBJ2-7, with D tentatively TRBD1 or TRBD2 (5 bases each). The CDR3 is 15 residues long. V gave up 0 bases and J gave up 4 bases, with 14 bases separating them. Germline-derived CDR1 and CDR2 are SGHKS and YYEKEE (reference sequence). CDR3 nucleotide sequence: TGTGCCAGCAGCTTGGTTCTACGGGGCCGATACGAGCAGTACTTC. As protein: CASSLVLRGRYEQYF.

This chain's CDR3 is CASTPRGELFF. CDR3 bases: TGTGCCAGCACGCCTCGGGGGGAGCTGTTTTTT. This chain uses TRBV12-3 or TRBV12-4 with TRBJ2-2; no clear D. V lost 7 bases and J 8 bases, leaving 8 bases between the germline ends. This CDR3 region has 11 residues.

About this clonotype: This CDR3 fails to terminate in the conserved phenylalanine or tryptophan, so it likely reflects a read error. Because the CDR3's place on the DNA is in doubt, the DNA is left out and the CDR3 is given as listed by TCRdb. This rearrangement joins TRBV5-1 to TRBJ1-3. Germline lookup yields CDR1 SGHRS and CDR2 YFSETQ. Counting both end residues, the CDR3 totals 8 amino acids. This chain's CDR3 is CASRPPNT.

This chain connects TRBV20-1 to TRBJ1-2; D unresolved. CDR1 and CDR2 (germline): DFQATT, SNEGSKA (reference sequence). This CDR3 is built from 14 residues. Trimming pared 1 base from V and 7 bases from J, leaving 16 bases between. The CDR3 here is CSARAGPGGGGYTF. For the CDR3, the DNA is TGCAGTGCTAGAGCGGGTCCCGGCGGTGGTGGCTACACCTTC.

This clonotype was observed a few times. The genes are TRBV10-2 and TRBJ1-2; D uncertain. This CDR3 region has 13 residues. Deletions cut 0 bases from V and 5 bases from J, with 7 bases between. Germline V CDR1 and CDR2: WSHSY, SAAADI. The CDR3 DNA is TGCGCCAGCAGTGAGTCGGTGGATTATGGCTACACCTTC. It specifies CASSESVDYGYTF.

The chain has TRBV24-1 and TRBJ2-5; 8 bases line up with TRBD1. V shed 10 bases and J 2 bases; nucleotides not matched to a gene: 5. CDR3 length: 13 amino acids. Germline-derived CDR1 and CDR2 are KGHDR and SFDVKD. This CDR3 is CATDRGDQETQYF. In DNA, the CDR3 is TGTGCCACTGACAGGGGCGATCAAGAGACCCAGTACTTC.

The chain uses TRBV6-2 or TRBV6-3 and TRBJ1-2; tentatively, D is TRBD1 (5 bases). CDR1 is MNHEY and CDR2 is SVGEGT in the germline V gene. V shed 6 bases and J shed 0 bases, with 11 bases lying between them. This CDR3 is 14 amino acids long. This CDR3 is CASSKGATNYGYTF. The DNA of the CDR3 is TGTGCCAGCAGCAAAGGGGCCACTAACTATGGCTACACCTTC.

This clonotype was seen a handful of times. The chain has TRBV7-9 and TRBJ2-7; 11 bases fit TRBD2. This CDR3 spans 15 amino acids. V lost 3 bases and J lost 4; bases outside the gene matches: 5. Per germline, CDR1 SEHNR and CDR2 FQNEAQ (reference sequence). The CDR3 protein is CASSFRTSGSYEQYF. In DNA form, the CDR3 reads TGTGCCAGCAGCTTTAGAACTAGCGGGAGTTACGAGCAGTACTTC.

The chain employs TRBV2 and TRBJ1-5; D may be TRBD1 (6 bases). This CDR3 contains 14 residues. V lost 7 bases, J lost 3 bases, and 13 bases lay in between. CDR1 SNHLY and CDR2 FYNNEI come from the germline V gene. The CDR3, as DNA: TGTGCCAGCAACAAGGACAGAACCAATCAGCCCCAGCATTTT. Its translation: CASNKDRTNQPQHF. Filled out from reference TRBV2 and TRBJ1-5, the complete variable domain reads EPEVTQTPSHQVTQMGQEVILRCVPISNHLYFYWYRQILGQKVEFLVSFYNNEISEKSEIFDDQFSVERPDGSNFTLKIRSTKLEDSAMYFCASNKDRTNQPQHFGDGTRLSIL.

This clonotype has only one observation. This chain links TRBV7-6 with TRBJ2-7; D is unclear. The CDR3 has 14 residues. V was clipped by 1 base and J by 6 bases, with 13 bases between them. Per germline, CDR1 SGHVS and CDR2 FNYEAQ. The CDR3 protein is CASSLEGEGTEQYF. In nucleotides, the CDR3 is TGTGCCAGCAGCTTAGAGGGTGAAGGTACCGAGCAGTACTTC. Full variable domain (remainder filled in from reference TRBV7-6 and TRBJ2-7): GAGVSQSPRYKVTKRGQDVALRCDPISGHVSLYWYRQALGQGPEFLTYFNYEAQQDKSGLPNDRFSAERPEGSISTLTIQRTEQRDSAMYRCASSLEGEGTEQYFGPGTRLTVT.

This sequence joins TRBV20-1 and TRBJ1-1; D is possibly TRBD1 (6 bases). Germline V gene sequence: CDR1 DFQATT, CDR2 SNEGSKA (reference sequence). Trimming shortened V by 4 bases and J by 7 bases, and 16 bases separated the two germline ends. The CDR3 is 13 amino acids. The CDR3 region is CSATRGGQFEAFF. The DNA for the CDR3 is TGCAGTGCTACCCGGGGTGGACAGTTTGAAGCTTTCTTT.

The rearrangement uses TRBV7-9 and TRBJ2-1; TRBD1 matches at 8 bases. The CDR3 runs to 17 residues. In germline, CDR1 is SEHNR, CDR2 FQNEAQ (reference sequence). V gave up 4 bases and J gave up 4 bases; unmatched junction bases: 12. The CDR3 DNA reads TGTGCCAGCAGCTCCCAACCAAGGACAGGGATTTACAATGAGCAGTTCTTC. This gives the protein CASSSQPRTGIYNEQFF. Full variable domain (missing parts from reference TRBV7-9 and TRBJ2-1): DTGVSQNPRHKITKRGQNVTFRCDPISEHNRLYWYRQTLGQGPEFLTYFQNEAQLEKSRLLSDRFSAERPKGSFSTLEIQRTEQGDSAMYLCASSSQPRTGIYNEQFFGPGTRLTVL.

The chain links TRBV24-1 to TRBJ2-1, with a possible D match to TRBD1 (5 bases). This CDR3 spans 15 amino acids. Germline V gene sequence: CDR1 KGHDR, CDR2 SFDVKD. Trimming pared 4 bases from V and 0 bases from J, leaving 9 bases between. The CDR3 spells CATSEPGLSYNEQFF. The DNA of the CDR3 is TGTGCCACCAGTGAACCAGGGCTCTCCTACAATGAGCAGTTCTTC.

In the case of this clonotype: Germline and junction disagree at one end, which may indicate a read error. The rearrangement joins TRBV12-3 or TRBV12-4 to TRBJ1-6; D gene uncertain. CDR3 length equals 14 residues. The CDR3 reads CASSFWGEQSPLYF. In nucleotides, the CDR3 is TGTGCCAGCAGTTTTTGGGGTGAACAGTCACCCCTCTACTTT.

This clonotype was detected once. The rearrangement joins TRBV7-8 to TRBJ2-3; 8 bases fit TRBD2. The CDR3 contains 15 residues. Germline trimming cut 1 base from V and 3 bases from J; bases unmatched to any gene: 3. Per germline, CDR1 SGHVS and CDR2 FQNEAQ. This CDR3 is CASSLGREVTDTQYF. In DNA, the CDR3 is TGTGCCAGCAGCTTAGGGCGGGAGGTGACAGATACGCAGTATTTT.

The chain recombines TRBV20-1 with TRBJ2-7, with TRBD2 identical over 8 bases. Trimming took 1 base from V and 2 from J; bases not matched to a gene: 19. This CDR3 region has 19 residues. Germline lookup yields CDR1 DFQATT and CDR2 SNEGSKA (reference sequence). The CDR3 sequence: CSARALGGSGRASPYEQYF. The CDR3 nucleotides read TGCAGTGCTAGAGCCCTAGGGGGAAGCGGGAGAGCCTCCCCCTACGAGCAGTACTTC.